This record covers a single T cell receptor beta chain. Its recognized antigen is unknown. No base quality information exists; no much larger clone differs at one position. This entry belongs to a study of blood T cell repertoires in COVID-19 (dated by TCRdb to about 2020). Notes on the research overall: Samples from collaborators originated in the United States, Italy and Spain and spanned both the acute and convalescent phases of COVID-19. Nearly every sample came with metadata listing a de-identified subject ID, COVID-19 status, age in years and sex. Deeply sampled blood TCRbeta repertoires from subjects exposed to, actively infected with, or recovered from COVID-19 were included in the dataset. The material from the prospective study consisted of cDNA or gDNA derived from T cells, B-cell-depleted T cells, or PBMCs. The repertoires were made available in a free public database intended to serve as a resource for research on the immune response to SARS-CoV-2. Samples were obtained from the ongoing ImmuneRACE study (first 160 participants) and from some 1,300 subjects provided by 6 global collaborators. Where available, HLA class I and class II types were obtained from metadata supplied by the sample provider rather than from assay-based typing. What the research found in general, with its limitations: The quantity of clinical and demographic metadata differed by source and by participant and was supplied without curation.

Each collaborating institution followed its own protocols to collect whole blood in K2EDTA tubes. Collaborator samples were shipped for TCRbeta analysis as frozen whole blood, isolated PBMCs, or DNA extracted from either sample type. The CDR3 holds 16 amino acids from the cysteine to the phenylalanine. The only DNA kept is the CDR3, 48 bases in frame from the first base. V trim: 3 bases; J trim: 2 bases; unmatched bases: 7. CDR1 and CDR2 are drawn from the germline V gene: SGHAT, FQNNGV. TCRbeta CDR3 regions were amplified from genomic DNA using the immunoSEQ Assay, a bias-controlled multiplex PCR. The original pipeline was this. The number of nucleated cells in each sample was estimated from the amplification of reference gene primers within the assay. To quantify the absolute abundance of each unique TCRbeta CDR3 rearrangement, sequence reads were collapsed and filtered. For each sample, productive Simpson clonality was calculated by taking the square root of Simpson's diversity index across productive rearrangements. The table comes from immuneACCESS by way of TCRdb, which keeps in-frame sequences with V and J called. Part of the clones is missing from these tables; in studies checked, under half for an unresolved V gene and the rest for unknown reasons. V, J and clone size are those of that table, while D and trimming were read from the DNA. The sample has around 110,000 clones on record, about 80% of them singletons. The ten largest clones take up approximately 4.3% of the sample.

This clonotype was sampled from an older man with acute or convalescent COVID-19. The receptor chain draws on TRBV11-2 and TRBJ2-3, with 8 junctional bases fitting TRBD2. Sequencing was carried out using peripheral blood. The DNA is TGTGCCAGCAGCTTTGGCGGGGGGTCGTTCACAGATACGCAGTATTTT. Translated, it reads CASSFGGGSFTDTQYF.